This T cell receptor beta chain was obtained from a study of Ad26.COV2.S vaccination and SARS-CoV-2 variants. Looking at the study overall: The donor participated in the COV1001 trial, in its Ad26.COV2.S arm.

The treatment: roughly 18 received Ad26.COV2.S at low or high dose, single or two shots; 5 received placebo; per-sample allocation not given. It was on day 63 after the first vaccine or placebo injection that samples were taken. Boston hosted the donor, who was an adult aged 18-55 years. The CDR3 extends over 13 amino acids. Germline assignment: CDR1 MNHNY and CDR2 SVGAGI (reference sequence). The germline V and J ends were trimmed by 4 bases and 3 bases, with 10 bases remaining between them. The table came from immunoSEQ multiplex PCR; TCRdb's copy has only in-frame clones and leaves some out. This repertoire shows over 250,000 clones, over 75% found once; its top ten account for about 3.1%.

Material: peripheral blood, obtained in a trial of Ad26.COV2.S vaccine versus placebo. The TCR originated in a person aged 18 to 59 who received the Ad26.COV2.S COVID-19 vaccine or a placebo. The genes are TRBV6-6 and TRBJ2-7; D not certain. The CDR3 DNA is TGTGCCAGCAGTTTGGGCGGAAGCTACGAGCAGTACTTC. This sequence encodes CASSLGGSYEQYF.